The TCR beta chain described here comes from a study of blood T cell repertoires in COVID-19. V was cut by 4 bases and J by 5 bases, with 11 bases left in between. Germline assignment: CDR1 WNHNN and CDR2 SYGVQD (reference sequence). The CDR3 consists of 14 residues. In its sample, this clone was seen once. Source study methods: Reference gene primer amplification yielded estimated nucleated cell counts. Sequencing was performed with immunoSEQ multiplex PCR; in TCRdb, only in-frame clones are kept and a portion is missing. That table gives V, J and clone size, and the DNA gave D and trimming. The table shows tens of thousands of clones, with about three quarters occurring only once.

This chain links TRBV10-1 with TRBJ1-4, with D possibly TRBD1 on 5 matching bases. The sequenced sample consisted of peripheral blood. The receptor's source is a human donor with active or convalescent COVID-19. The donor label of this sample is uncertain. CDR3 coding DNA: TGCGCCAGCAGTGTGGGACGGGAGAATGAAAAACTGTTTTTT. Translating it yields CASSVGRENEKLFF.